This passage covers 5 T cell receptor beta chains from one sample sequenced in a study of PD-1 blockade in classical Hodgkin lymphoma. TCRdb's copy holds only in-frame clones and misses some; the assay was immunoSEQ multiplex PCR. The sample includes some 24,000 clones, more than 75% of them seen just once. Brentuximab vedotin exposure varied, and every patient relapsed after autologous stem cell transplantation. This specimen was peripheral blood mononuclear cells (PBMCs), taken at baseline. The receptors were gathered from a human donor with classical Hodgkin lymphoma.

This clone was found a few times. The chain combines TRBV28 with TRBJ2-5, with 8 nucleotides matching TRBD2. CDR3 length: 16 residues. Trimming at V came to 6 bases and at J to 3 bases, leaving 12 bases not matched to a gene. The germline V gene encodes CDR1 MDHEN and CDR2 SYDVKM. The CDR3 is CASSPRARGAEETQYF. CDR3 DNA: TGTGCCAGCAGCCCTAGGGCGCGGGGGGCTGAAGAGACCCAGTACTTC.

The V and J genes are TRBV7-2 and TRBJ1-2; D unresolved. CDR1 and CDR2 from the germline V gene are SGHTA and FQGNSA. V was trimmed by 1 base and J by 7 bases, leaving 10 bases between them. CDR3 size: 13 residues. CDR3 nucleotide sequence: TGTGCCAGCAGCTTAGGAACATACTCTGGCTACACCTTC. Translation: CASSLGTYSGYTF.

The V and J genes are TRBV30 and TRBJ1-2, with TRBD1 matching over 7 bases. The V gene end was trimmed by 3 bases and the J gene end by 12 bases; junction bases not matched to a gene: 13. Germline CDR1 and CDR2: GTSNPN and SVGIG (reference sequence). The CDR3 is 13 amino acids. The CDR3 sequence is CAWRVQGIWVDTF. The CDR3 bases are TGTGCCTGGAGAGTACAGGGGATCTGGGTTGACACCTTC.

The chain links TRBV30 to TRBJ1-6, with 7 bases identical to TRBD1. V dropped 7 bases and J dropped 7; count of bases not matched to a gene: 19. Germline loops: CDR1 GTSNPN, CDR2 SVGIG (reference sequence). This CDR3 region has 17 residues. The CDR3: CASNQMAKRQGNSPLHF. CDR3 in DNA: TGTGCCTCTAACCAAATGGCGAAGAGACAGGGAAATTCACCCCTCCACTTT.

This sequence joins TRBV6-1 and TRBJ2-1; either TRBD1 or TRBD2 may supply D (5 bases each). This CDR3 contains 17 residues. Germline-derived CDR1 and CDR2 are MNHNS and SASEGT. Trimming shortened V by 3 bases and J by 0 bases, and 15 bases separated the two germline ends. The CDR3 sequence is CASSEMGRGSSYNEQFF. The DNA of the CDR3 is TGTGCCAGCAGTGAGATGGGACGAGGGAGCTCCTACAATGAGCAGTTCTTC.